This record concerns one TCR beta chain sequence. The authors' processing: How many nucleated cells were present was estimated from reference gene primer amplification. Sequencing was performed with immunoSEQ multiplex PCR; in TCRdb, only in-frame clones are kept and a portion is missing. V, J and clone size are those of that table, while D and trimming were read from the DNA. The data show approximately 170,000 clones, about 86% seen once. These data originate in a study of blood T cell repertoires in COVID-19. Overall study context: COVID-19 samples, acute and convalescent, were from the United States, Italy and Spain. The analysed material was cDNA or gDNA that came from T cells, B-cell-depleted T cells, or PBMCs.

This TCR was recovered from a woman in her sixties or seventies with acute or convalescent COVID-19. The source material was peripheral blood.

CDR3 region: CASSDQSRGETEAFF. The CDR3 DNA reads as TGTGCCAGCAGTGATCAGAGCAGGGGGGAGACTGAAGCTTTCTTT. This sequence joins TRBV6-1 and TRBJ1-1, with 7 positions matching TRBD1. V dropped 3 bases and J dropped 5; count of bases not matched to a gene: 9. Germline V CDR1 and CDR2: MNHNS, SASEGT. The CDR3 length is 15 residues.